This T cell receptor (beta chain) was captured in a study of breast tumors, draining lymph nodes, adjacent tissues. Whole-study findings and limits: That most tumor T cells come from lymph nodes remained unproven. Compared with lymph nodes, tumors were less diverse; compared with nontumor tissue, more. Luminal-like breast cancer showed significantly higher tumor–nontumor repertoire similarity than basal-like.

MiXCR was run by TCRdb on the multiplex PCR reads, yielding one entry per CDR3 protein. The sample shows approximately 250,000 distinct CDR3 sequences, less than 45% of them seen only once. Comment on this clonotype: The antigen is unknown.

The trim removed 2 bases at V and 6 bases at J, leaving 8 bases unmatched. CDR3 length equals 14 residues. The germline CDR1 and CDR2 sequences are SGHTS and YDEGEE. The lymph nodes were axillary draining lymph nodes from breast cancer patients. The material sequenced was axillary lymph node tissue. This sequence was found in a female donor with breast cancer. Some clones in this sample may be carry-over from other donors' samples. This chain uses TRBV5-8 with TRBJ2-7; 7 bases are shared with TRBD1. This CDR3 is CASSFDRAFVEQYF. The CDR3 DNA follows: TGTGCCAGCAGCTTCGACAGGGCATTCGTCGAGCAGTACTTC.